This TCR beta chain was identified during a study of blood T cell repertoires in COVID-19. About the research overall: Researchers got acute and convalescent COVID-19 samples from the United States, Italy and Spain. PBMCs, B-cell-depleted T cells, or T cells provided the cDNA or gDNA that made up the material.

As handled by the study authors: Quantification of nucleated cells was approximated via reference gene primer amplification. TCRdb's table, derived via immunoSEQ multiplex PCR, lists solely in-frame clones and lacks some. That table supplies the V and J calls and clone size; D and trimming were determined from the DNA. This sample has more than 85,000 clones, with roughly 85% found just once. The V gene's germline CDR1 is SGHTA and CDR2 FQGNSA. The CDR3 has 16 amino acids. V lost 5 bases, J lost 1 base, and 8 bases stayed unmatched. This sequence originates from a man aged 50 to 60 with active COVID-19. The material sequenced was peripheral blood. This chain joins TRBV7-2 and TRBJ2-3; 8 bases map to TRBD2. CDR3 coding DNA: TGTGCCAGCAGCAGAGGAGGAGCGGGGGGCACAGATACGCAGTATTTT. Amino acid sequence: CASSRGGAGGTDTQYF.